Each of the 23 T cell receptor beta chains below was sequenced from the same sample in a study of OX40 agonist ivuxolimab in advanced cancers. This table comes from immunoSEQ multiplex PCR, and its TCRdb copy is limited to in-frame clones, with some not included. The sample lists some 70,000 clones; over 80% were seen once. The source was CD4+ or CD8+ T cells sorted from blood, collected in a trial of the OX40 agonist ivuxolimab. These receptors were taken from an adult with an advanced solid tumor such as melanoma, head and neck, liver or kidney cancer.

The CDR3 reads CAWSVPLAGAEDTQYF. For the CDR3, the DNA is TGTGCCTGGAGTGTACCCCTAGCGGGGGCCGAGGATACGCAGTATTTT. The chain carries TRBV30 and TRBJ2-3; 10 nucleotides line up with TRBD2. The germline V gene encodes CDR1 GTSNPN and CDR2 SVGIG (reference sequence). V was pared by 0 bases and J by 6 bases, with 9 bases of the junction left unmatched. The CDR3 consists of 16 residues.

V is TRBV7-6 and J is TRBJ2-4, with a weak D call TRBD2 (5 bases). Germline CDR1 SGHVS, CDR2 FNYEAQ. The CDR3 contains 17 residues. V was pared by 5 bases and J by 0 bases, with 17 bases between. CDR3 loop: CASSQGGLRIAKNIQYF. CDR3 nucleotides: TGTGCCAGCAGCCAAGGTGGACTCAGGATAGCCAAAAACATTCAGTACTTC.

CDR3 DNA: TGCAGCGCGGGAGGCTACGAGCAGTACTTC. It codes for CSAGGYEQYF. V gene TRBV29-1 combines with J gene TRBJ2-7; 7 nucleotides match TRBD2. Germline V gene lookup returns CDR1 SQVTM and CDR2 ANQGSEA. V trimming: 7 bases; J trimming: 3 bases; junction bases outside the gene matches: 0. The CDR3 is made up of 10 amino acids.

The chain has TRBV28 and TRBJ2-5; 8 bases are a match to TRBD1. The V gene's germline CDR1 is MDHEN and CDR2 SYDVKM. J lost 2 bases, V lost 5 bases, and 7 bases had no gene match. The CDR3 consists of 15 residues. The CDR3 loop is CASSGRQGLQETQYF. CDR3 sequence (DNA): TGTGCCAGCAGTGGGAGACAGGGGCTACAAGAGACCCAGTACTTC.

The CDR3 region has the DNA TGTGCCAGCAGCTTAGACCTCGGGGGCGACGAGCAGTACTTC. Its translation: CASSLDLGGDEQYF. This chain uses TRBV7-6 with TRBJ2-7; D tentatively fits TRBD1 or TRBD2 (6 bases each). CDR1 and CDR2 from the germline V gene are SGHVS and FNYEAQ. V gave up 1 base and J gave up 5 bases, with 12 bases separating them. This CDR3 has 14 amino acids.

The J gene is TRBJ2-3, the V gene TRBV7-2; D unclear. Trimming removed 1 base at V and 3 bases at J, with 5 bases between. Germline assignment: CDR1 SGHTA and CDR2 FQGNSA. The CDR3 spans 13 residues. CDR3 in amino acids: CASSLVRTDTQYF. The DNA of the CDR3 is TGTGCCAGCAGCTTAGTCAGGACAGATACGCAGTATTTT.

V and J are TRBV4-2 and TRBJ2-1, with 8 bases matching TRBD1. The J segment lost 6 bases and the V segment lost 0 bases, leaving 7 bases of the junction unmatched. This CDR3 is built from 16 residues. Germline V gene data show CDR1 as LGHNA and CDR2 as YNFKEQ. This chain's CDR3 is CASSQDTGGRGNEQFF. In DNA, the CDR3 is TGTGCCAGCAGCCAAGATACAGGGGGAAGAGGCAATGAGCAGTTCTTC.

The chain carries TRBV7-6 and TRBJ1-4; D unclear. Trimming took off 4 bases at V and 1 base at J, with 10 bases between the two ends. This CDR3 contains 15 residues. Germline V CDR1 and CDR2: SGHVS, FNYEAQ. The CDR3 loop reads CASSSQPGTNEKLFF. As DNA, the CDR3 is TGTGCCAGCAGCTCTCAGCCAGGAACTAATGAAAAACTGTTTTTT.

The chain couples TRBV6-1 to TRBJ2-3, with no clear D. V was shortened by 8 bases and J by 0 bases, with 9 bases between the two germline ends. CDR1 is MNHNS, CDR2 SASEGT, per germline. The CDR3 length is 13 residues. The CDR3 reads CASRIDSTDTQYF. The CDR3 nucleotides read TGTGCCAGCCGAATAGATAGCACAGATACGCAGTATTTT.

The chain couples TRBV18 to TRBJ2-2, with D perhaps matching TRBD1 (6 bases). V lost 8 bases and J lost 3, with 13 bases in between. The germline V gene encodes CDR1 KGHSH and CDR2 LQKENI. CDR3 length equals 14 residues. The CDR3 loop reads CASAQGYDTGELFF. Written as DNA, the CDR3 is TGTGCCAGCGCACAGGGTTACGACACCGGGGAGCTGTTTTTT.

The chain has TRBV19 and TRBJ2-3; tentative D call: TRBD1 (5 bases). The length of the CDR3 is 15 residues. The germline gives CDR1 LNHDA, CDR2 SQIVND (reference sequence). V was cut by 3 bases and J by 0 bases, with 10 bases left in between. The CDR3 bases are TGTGCCAGTAGTATTGGGGCCCCTAGCACAGATACGCAGTATTTT. It specifies CASSIGAPSTDTQYF. The entire variable domain, with the rest obtained from reference TRBV19 and TRBJ2-3, is as follows: DGGITQSPKYLFRKEGQNVTLSCEQNLNHDAMYWYRQDPGQGLRLIYYSQIVNDFQKGDIAEGYSVSREKKESFPLTVTSAQKNPTAFYLCASSIGAPSTDTQYFGPGTRLTVL.

The chain recombines TRBV6-5 with TRBJ1-4; TRBD1 is a possible D gene (6 bases). V was cut by 7 bases and J by 2 bases, with 11 bases left in between. In germline, CDR1 is MNHEY, CDR2 SVGAGI. The CDR3 totals 14 residues. For the CDR3, the DNA is TGTGCCAGCAATGAAGGGGGGACTAATGAAAAACTGTTTTTT. It yields the protein CASNEGGTNEKLFF.

This clone was seen only a few times. The V gene is TRBV6-5, the J gene TRBJ2-1; a possible D gene is TRBD2 (6 bases). The V and J ends lost 7 bases and 3 bases respectively, with 13 bases between them. This CDR3 is 14 amino acids long. From germline, CDR1 is MNHEY and CDR2 SVGAGI. CDR3 DNA sequence: TGTGCCAGCACCGGCGGGACCCACTACAATGAGCAGTTCTTC. Translating it yields CASTGGTHYNEQFF.

This clone was recorded once. V gene TRBV28 combines with J gene TRBJ2-5, with TRBD2 identical over 7 bases. The CDR3 contains 14 residues. Trimming at V came to 5 bases and at J to 2 bases, leaving 5 bases not matched to a gene. Germline CDR1 and CDR2: MDHEN and SYDVKM. Here the CDR3 DNA reads TGTGCCAGCAGTACTGGGGGAGGGCAAGAGACCCAGTACTTC. Translating it yields CASSTGGGQETQYF.

The V and J genes are TRBV6-6 and TRBJ2-5; TRBD2 might be the D (5 bases). Trimming stripped 6 bases from V and 3 bases from J, with 14 bases between. The germline V gene has CDR1 MNHNY and CDR2 SVGAGI (reference sequence). The CDR3 has 14 residues. CDR3 residues: CASSYLVREETQYF. The CDR3 DNA sequence: TGTGCCAGCAGCTACCTCGTGAGGGAAGAGACCCAGTACTTC.

CDR3 nucleotide sequence: TGTGCCAGCAGTGAAGCGCGGTCAGGGAACGAGCAGTACTTC. Encoded protein: CASSEARSGNEQYF. The chain couples TRBV2 to TRBJ2-7; D perhaps matches TRBD1 (5 bases). The CDR3 has 14 residues. Germline V gene data show CDR1 as SNHLY and CDR2 as FYNNEI. Trimming pared 0 bases from V and 5 bases from J, leaving 11 bases between. Drawing the rest from reference TRBV2 and TRBJ2-7, the complete variable domain is EPEVTQTPSHQVTQMGQEVILRCVPISNHLYFYWYRQILGQKVEFLVSFYNNEISEKSEIFDDQFSVERPDGSNFTLKIRSTKLEDSAMYFCASSEARSGNEQYFGPGTRLTVT.

The chain uses TRBV7-2 and TRBJ2-1; 7 bases are a match to TRBD2. This CDR3 spans 15 amino acids. Germline V gene sequence: CDR1 SGHTA, CDR2 FQGNSA. The trim removed 0 bases at V and 2 bases at J, leaving 1 base unmatched. Here the CDR3 DNA reads TGTGCCAGCAGCTTAGCGGGAGGGGCCTACAATGAGCAGTTCTTC. Its protein product is CASSLAGGAYNEQFF.

The genes are TRBV5-8 and TRBJ2-1; TRBD2 matches 11 bases. Germline V gene data show CDR1 as SGHTS and CDR2 as YDEGEE. The CDR3 spans 16 residues. Germline trimming cut 5 bases from V and 6 bases from J; bases unmatched to any gene: 10. CDR3 nucleotides: TGTGCCAGCAGACATCGTAGCGGGAGGGCCAGCAATGAGCAGTTCTTC. Encoded protein: CASRHRSGRASNEQFF.

The chain links TRBV25-1 to TRBJ2-7, with TRBD2 matching 7 bases. The trim removed 3 bases at V and 5 bases at J, leaving 10 bases unmatched. The CDR3 is 15 residues long. Germline V gene lookup returns CDR1 MGHDK and CDR2 SYGVNS. CDR3 coding DNA: TGTGCCAGCAGTGATACGGGACGGGGGGTCAACGAGCAGTACTTC. This translates into CASSDTGRGVNEQYF.

This chain connects TRBV6-5 to TRBJ2-7, with D hard to call. This CDR3 has 13 amino acids. Deletions cut 7 bases from V and 1 base from J, with 11 bases between. Germline V gene data show CDR1 as MNHEY and CDR2 as SVGAGI. Here the CDR3 reads CASTPLSSYEQYF. In DNA, the CDR3 is TGTGCCAGCACCCCCCTTTCGTCCTACGAGCAGTACTTC.

The chain couples TRBV6-6 to TRBJ2-7; 11 nucleotides match TRBD2. Germline V CDR1 and CDR2: MNHNY, SVGAGI (reference sequence). Unmatched junction bases numbered 8, after V lost 5 bases and J lost 2 bases. The length of the CDR3 is 16 residues. CDR3 sequence reads: CASSRTSGFAAYEQYF. CDR3 nucleotides: TGTGCCAGCAGTCGGACTAGCGGGTTCGCGGCCTACGAGCAGTACTTC.

This clone showed up just once. V is TRBV7-2 and J is TRBJ2-7, with TRBD2 matching 12 bases. The CDR3 length is 16 residues. The trim removed 5 bases at V and 4 bases at J, leaving 9 bases unmatched. Germline CDR1 reads SGHTA; CDR2 reads FQGNSA. The CDR3, as DNA: TGTGCCAGCAGCCAACTGACTAGCGGGAGTATATACGAGCAGTACTTC. This encodes CASSQLTSGSIYEQYF.

The rearrangement links TRBV19 to TRBJ1-4; 8 bases map to TRBD1. Germline loops: CDR1 LNHDA, CDR2 SQIVND (reference sequence). The CDR3 is made up of 14 amino acids. V lost 7 bases to trimming and J lost 6 bases; unmatched junction nucleotides: 7. CDR3 protein: CASKPQGAHEKLFF. In DNA, the CDR3 is TGTGCCAGTAAACCCCAGGGGGCCCATGAAAAACTGTTTTTT.